The 4 T cell receptor beta chains presented below share a single source sample, sequenced in a study of early T cells in non-severe SARS-CoV-2 infection. TCRdb independently ran MiXCR on the 5' RACE reads; one entry per CDR3 protein. The sample has roughly 51,000 distinct CDR3 sequences, more than 9% seen once. The specimen was whole blood. These receptor sequences come from an adult who was a healthcare worker with PCR-confirmed SARS-CoV-2 infection or an uninfected control (not recorded which).

This clonotype was seen repeatedly, ten times or more. The chain has TRBV5-1 and TRBJ2-3; no clear D gene. CDR1 and CDR2 from the germline V gene are SGHRS and YFSETQ. CDR3 length: 15 residues. Trimming took 4 bases from V and 2 from J, leaving 14 bases between them. In DNA form, the CDR3 reads TGCGCCAGCAGCACTAATTCAGTCGCCACAGATACGCAGTATTTT. This gives the protein CASSTNSVATDTQYF.

This clonotype came up many times. V and J are TRBV7-6 and TRBJ2-3; 10 nucleotides match TRBD2. Losses at the gene ends were 5 bases for V and 6 bases for J; bases not matched to a gene: 11. The CDR3 has 16 residues. Germline V gives CDR1 SGHVS, CDR2 FNYEAQ. CDR3 coding DNA: TGTGCCAGCAGCCCATCTAGCGGGAGTGCTTCGGATACGCAGTATTTT. It yields the protein CASSPSSGSASDTQYF. The full variable domain, in which reference TRBV7-6 and TRBJ2-3 provide the parts outside the CDR3, is GAGVSQSPRYKVTKRGQDVALRCDPISGHVSLYWYRQALGQGPEFLTYFNYEAQQDKSGLPNDRFSAERPEGSISTLTIQRTEQRDSAMYRCASSPSSGSASDTQYFGPGTRLTVL.

The chain joins TRBV11-2 to TRBJ2-6; D uncertain. The CDR3 totals 14 residues. Germline V CDR1 and CDR2: SGHAT, FQNNGV. Trimming removed 5 bases at V and 3 bases at J, with 8 bases between. The CDR3 region is CASSLVGGANVLTF. The CDR3 bases are TGTGCCAGCAGCCTCGTGGGTGGGGCCAACGTCCTGACTTTC.

There are a few counts of this clonotype. CDR3 region: CSATGTSSNQPQHF. The CDR3 DNA is TGCAGTGCTACCGGGACATCCAGCAATCAGCCCCAGCATTTT. The V gene is TRBV20-1, the J gene TRBJ1-5; perhaps TRBD1 as D (6 bases). V was clipped by 4 bases and J by 1 base, with 11 bases between them. Germline V gene data show CDR1 as DFQATT and CDR2 as SNEGSKA (reference sequence). This CDR3 region has 14 residues.